Listed below are T cell receptor beta chains from one sample, sequenced in a study of blood T cell repertoires in COVID-19. TCRdb's copy holds only in-frame clones and misses some; the assay was immunoSEQ multiplex PCR. Of under 60,000 clones in the sample, 80% to 90% were seen once. The sample consisted of peripheral blood. The receptor set was obtained from a man in his sixties with acute or convalescent COVID-19. CDR3s leave out the opening cysteine and the closing phenylalanine or tryptophan. The order of the fields is J gene, V gene, CDR3 protein.

j_call: TRBJ1-5
v_call: TRBV14
cdr3_aa: ASSLYRRGAQPQH

j_call: TRBJ1-5
v_call: TRBV27
cdr3_aa: ASRGAGVQAQH

j_call: TRBJ1-3
v_call: TRBV2
cdr3_aa: ARGTSQDGNTIY

j_call: TRBJ1-6
v_call: TRBV5-4
cdr3_aa: ASSLAGTYNSPLH

j_call: TRBJ1-5
v_call: TRBV5-1
cdr3_aa: ASSFTGGGNQPQH

j_call: TRBJ2-7
v_call: TRBV5-1
cdr3_aa: ASSLSTGTGLYEQY

j_call: TRBJ1-4
v_call: TRBV19
cdr3_aa: ASSAYQTGGGEKLF

j_call: TRBJ2-6
v_call: TRBV18
cdr3_aa: ASSPRESGTRANVLT

j_call: TRBJ1-1
v_call: TRBV5-6
cdr3_aa: ASSLLGTANTEAF

j_call: TRBJ1-1
v_call: TRBV6-1
cdr3_aa: ASHTSTQENTEAF

j_call: TRBJ2-3
v_call: TRBV29-1
cdr3_aa: SGRGINTDTQY

j_call: TRBJ2-7
v_call: TRBV5-6
cdr3_aa: ASSLADAYVQY

j_call: TRBJ1-2
v_call: TRBV9
cdr3_aa: ASSVATGYGYT

j_call: TRBJ2-7
v_call: TRBV6-6
cdr3_aa: ASRGVGNYEQY

j_call: TRBJ1-1
v_call: TRBV5-1
cdr3_aa: ASTPLTGNTEAF

j_call: TRBJ1-1
v_call: TRBV19
cdr3_aa: ASSLRTGYTEAF

j_call: TRBJ2-2
v_call: TRBV5-6
cdr3_aa: ASSSPAGGVGELF

j_call: TRBJ2-5
v_call: TRBV11-1
cdr3_aa: ASSPWTGVNEETQY

j_call: TRBJ2-6
v_call: TRBV7-9
cdr3_aa: ASSQNFGTGLYVLT

j_call: TRBJ1-2
v_call: TRBV14
cdr3_aa: ASSETGDPTYNYGYT

j_call: TRBJ1-2
v_call: TRBV6-6
cdr3_aa: ASSLLGQIYGYT

j_call: TRBJ2-2
v_call: TRBV27
cdr3_aa: ASSLFLPVTSTSGGAAAGELF

j_call: TRBJ2-7
v_call: TRBV24-1
cdr3_aa: ATAHRHRGGYSYEQY

j_call: TRBJ1-2
v_call: TRBV5-4
cdr3_aa: ASSLAGYRGRGYT

j_call: TRBJ1-2
v_call: TRBV6-5
cdr3_aa: ASTVSGQGGYGYT

j_call: TRBJ2-7
v_call: TRBV6-5
cdr3_aa: ASVGAYEQY

j_call: TRBJ1-4
v_call: TRBV2
cdr3_aa: ASSESGQLNEKLF

j_call: TRBJ1-1
v_call: TRBV6-6
cdr3_aa: ASSPEGRGAYTEAF

j_call: TRBJ1-2
v_call: TRBV3-1/TRBV3-2
cdr3_aa: ASSQDWQGARGYT

j_call: TRBJ1-3
v_call: TRBV25-1
cdr3_aa: ASMEVNTIY

j_call: TRBJ2-6
v_call: TRBV3-1/TRBV3-2
cdr3_aa: ASSQEKLLAGSGANVLT

j_call: TRBJ1-2
v_call: TRBV3-1/TRBV3-2
cdr3_aa: ASSQEIGGKYGYT

j_call: TRBJ1-2
v_call: TRBV5-8
cdr3_aa: ASSLDYRGNGYT

j_call: TRBJ1-1
v_call: TRBV7-2
cdr3_aa: ASSLQQDTEAF

j_call: TRBJ1-1
v_call: TRBV19
cdr3_aa: ASTSWTQGPDEAF

j_call: TRBJ1-1
v_call: TRBV5-1
cdr3_aa: ASSFGTGRTDGMVTPEAF

j_call: TRBJ2-1
v_call: TRBV6-5
cdr3_aa: ASRQTGSSYNEQF

j_call: TRBJ2-6
v_call: TRBV11-2
cdr3_aa: ASSARAPTGSGANVLT

j_call: TRBJ2-5
v_call: TRBV11-2
cdr3_aa: ASSLGPLAGATQETQY

j_call: TRBJ2-4
v_call: TRBV2
cdr3_aa: ASEPVPEWAKNIQY